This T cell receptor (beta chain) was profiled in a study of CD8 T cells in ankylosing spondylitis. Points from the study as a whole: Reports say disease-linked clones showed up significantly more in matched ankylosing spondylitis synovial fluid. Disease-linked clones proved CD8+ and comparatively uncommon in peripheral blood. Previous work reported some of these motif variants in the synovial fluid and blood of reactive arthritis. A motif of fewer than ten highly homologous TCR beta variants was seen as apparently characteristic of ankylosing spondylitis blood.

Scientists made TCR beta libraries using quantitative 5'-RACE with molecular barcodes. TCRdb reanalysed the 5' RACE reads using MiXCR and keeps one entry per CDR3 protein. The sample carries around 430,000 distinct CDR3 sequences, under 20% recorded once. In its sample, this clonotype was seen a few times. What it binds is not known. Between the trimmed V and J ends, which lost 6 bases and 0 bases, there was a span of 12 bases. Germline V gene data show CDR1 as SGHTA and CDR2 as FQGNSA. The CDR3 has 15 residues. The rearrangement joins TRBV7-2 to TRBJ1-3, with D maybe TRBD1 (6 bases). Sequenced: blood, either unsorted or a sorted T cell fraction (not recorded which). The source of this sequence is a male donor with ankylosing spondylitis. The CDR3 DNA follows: TGTGCCAGCAGACAGGGTCAGCTCTCTGGAAACACCATATATTTT. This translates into CASRQGQLSGNTIYF.